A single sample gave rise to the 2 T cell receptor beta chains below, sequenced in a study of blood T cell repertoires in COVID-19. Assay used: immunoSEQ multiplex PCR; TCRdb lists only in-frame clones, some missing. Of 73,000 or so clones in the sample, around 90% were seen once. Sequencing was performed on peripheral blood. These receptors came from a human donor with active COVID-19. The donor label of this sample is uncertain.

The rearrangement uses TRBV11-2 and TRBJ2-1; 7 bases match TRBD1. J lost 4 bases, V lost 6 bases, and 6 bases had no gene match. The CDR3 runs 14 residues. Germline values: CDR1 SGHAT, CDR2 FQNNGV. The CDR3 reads CASRRGGGYNEQFF. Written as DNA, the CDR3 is TGTGCCAGCAGGCGAGGGGGCGGTTACAATGAGCAGTTCTTC.

The CDR3 is CASSLPPWRDNEQFF. The CDR3 bases are TGTGCCAGCAGCTTACCACCTTGGCGGGACAATGAGCAGTTCTTC. The chain recombines TRBV11-2 with TRBJ2-1; tentative D call: TRBD2 (5 bases). Germline CDR1 reads SGHAT; CDR2 reads FQNNGV. The CDR3 has 15 residues. V was clipped by 2 bases and J by 5 bases, with 13 bases between them.